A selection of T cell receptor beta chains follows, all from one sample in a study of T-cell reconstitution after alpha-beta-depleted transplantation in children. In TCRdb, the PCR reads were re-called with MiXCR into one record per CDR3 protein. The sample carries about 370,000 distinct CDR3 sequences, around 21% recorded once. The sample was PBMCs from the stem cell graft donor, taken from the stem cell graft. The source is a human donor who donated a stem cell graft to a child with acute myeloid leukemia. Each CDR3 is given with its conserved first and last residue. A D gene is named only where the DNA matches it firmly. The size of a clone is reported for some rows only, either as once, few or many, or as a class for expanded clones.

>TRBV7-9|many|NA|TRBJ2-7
TGTGCCAGCAGTCCTGGGGCATCCTACGAGCAGTACTTC
CASSPGASYEQYF
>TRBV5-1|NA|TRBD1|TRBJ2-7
TGCGCCCGCCAGCCGTGTTTCCCGGACAGGGTTTACGAGCAGTACTTC
CARQPCFPDRVYEQYF
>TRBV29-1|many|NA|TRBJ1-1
TGCAGCGTTAAGACGGCGACTGAAGCTTTCTTT
CSVKTATEAFF
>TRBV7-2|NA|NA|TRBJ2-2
TGTGCCAGCAGCTCGAGGATCGGGGAGCTGTTTTTT
CASSSRIGELFF
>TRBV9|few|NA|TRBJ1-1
TGTGCCAGCAGCGTAAACGGGAACACTGAAGCTTTCTTT
CASSVNGNTEAFF
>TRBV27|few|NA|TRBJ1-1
TGTGCCAGCAGTTCAGGCCGCAGGGGGAACACTGAAGCTTTCTTT
CASSSGRRGNTEAFF
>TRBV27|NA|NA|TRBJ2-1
TGTGCCAGCAGTCCTCAGGCGGTCCAGAGCTCCTACAATGAGCAGTTCTTC
CASSPQAVQSSYNEQFF
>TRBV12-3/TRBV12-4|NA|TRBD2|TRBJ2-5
TGTGCCAGCAGTTTCCCTAGCGGGAGGCCAGAGACCCAGTACTTC
CASSFPSGRPETQYF
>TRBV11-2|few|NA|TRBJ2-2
TGTGCCAGCAGCCGCAGGGGGGGAAACACCGGGGAGCTGTTTTTT
CASSRRGGNTGELFF
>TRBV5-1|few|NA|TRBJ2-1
TGCGCCAGCAGCCCCGGGTCTTTGGTTTGGCCCTACAATGAGCAGTTCTTC
CASSPGSLVWPYNEQFF
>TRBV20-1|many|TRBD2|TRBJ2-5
TGCAGTGCTAGTGAAGCGGGAGGGTACCAAGAGACCCAGTACTTC
CSASEAGGYQETQYF
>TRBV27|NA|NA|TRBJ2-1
TGTGCCAGCAGTTTATCCGCGGGGCACTACAATGAGCAGTTCTTC
CASSLSAGHYNEQFF
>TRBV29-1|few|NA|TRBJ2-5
TGCAGCGTCCATAGCGGACAAGAGACCCAGTACTTC
CSVHSGQETQYF
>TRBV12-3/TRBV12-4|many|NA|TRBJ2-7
TGTGCCAGCAAAAGTTTCCAGTCTCCGGCTGGGCTGAACTTC
CASKSFQSPAGLNF
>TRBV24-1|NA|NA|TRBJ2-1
TGTGCCACCAGTGCCGTGGCCAGGAGCTCCTACAATGAGCAGTTCTTC
CATSAVARSSYNEQFF
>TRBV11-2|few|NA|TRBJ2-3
TGTGCCAGCAGCTTAGGGCTTCGGGATACGCAGTATTTT
CASSLGLRDTQYF
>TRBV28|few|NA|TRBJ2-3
TGTGCCAGCAGTCGCCGGGGACGCCGTGCAGATACGCAGTATTTT
CASSRRGRRADTQYF
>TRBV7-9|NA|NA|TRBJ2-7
TGTGCCAGCGCGGGGGCCCTCTCCTACGAGCAGTACTTC
CASAGALSYEQYF
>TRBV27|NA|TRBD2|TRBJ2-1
TGTGCCAGCAGTCCCCAACTAGCGGGAGGACCGAATGAGCAGTTCTTC
CASSPQLAGGPNEQFF
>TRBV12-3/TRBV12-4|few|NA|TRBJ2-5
TGTGCCAGCAGTTTTCCCCAGTACTTC
CASSFPQYF
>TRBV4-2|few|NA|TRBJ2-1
TGTGCCAGCAGCCAAGGAGACTATCGCAATAAGGGTGAGCAGTTCTTC
CASSQGDYRNKGEQFF
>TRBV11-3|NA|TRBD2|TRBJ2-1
TGTGCCAGCAGCTACCGCACTAGCGGGAATGTCAATGAGCAGTTCTTC
CASSYRTSGNVNEQFF
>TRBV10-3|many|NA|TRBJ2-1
TGTGCCATCAGTGAGTCGAGCGGACTCCCCTCCTACAATGAGCAGTTCTTC
CAISESSGLPSYNEQFF
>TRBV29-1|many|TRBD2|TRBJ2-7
TGCAGCGTTGTCGGCGGGAGGGCTGATAGGACCTACGAGCAGTACTTC
CSVVGGRADRTYEQYF
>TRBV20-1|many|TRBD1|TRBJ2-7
TGCAGTGCCACAGAACTCGGGACAGGGGCCGAGCAGTACTTC
CSATELGTGAEQYF
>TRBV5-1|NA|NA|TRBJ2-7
TGCGCCACCCATGAAGGGGGAAGCTACGAGCAGTACTTC
CATHEGGSYEQYF
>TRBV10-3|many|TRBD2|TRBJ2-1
TGTGCCATCAGTGGGACTAGCCATGAGCAGTTCTTC
CAISGTSHEQFF
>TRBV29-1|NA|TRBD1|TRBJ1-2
TGCAGCGTGAACGACAGGGACCATAACTATGGCTACACCTTC
CSVNDRDHNYGYTF
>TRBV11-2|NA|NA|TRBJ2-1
TGTGCCAGCAGCTTAGACGGGCGGGTCCTTCCGTACAATGAGCAGTTCTTC
CASSLDGRVLPYNEQFF
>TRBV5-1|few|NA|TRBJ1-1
TGCGCCAGCAGCTTGGCCGCCAAACCGAACACTGAAGCTTTCTTT
CASSLAAKPNTEAFF
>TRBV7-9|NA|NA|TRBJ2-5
TGTGCCAGCAGCATACAGGGTGAGGAGACCCAGTACTTC
CASSIQGEETQYF
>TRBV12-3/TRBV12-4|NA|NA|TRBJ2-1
TGTGCCAGCAGTTTGTTTGAGCAGTTCTTC
CASSLFEQFF
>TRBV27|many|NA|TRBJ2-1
TGTGCCAGCACCAGGCCCGGGACCAACAATGAGCAGTTCTTC
CASTRPGTNNEQFF
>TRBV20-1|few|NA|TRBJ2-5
TGCAGTGCTAGAGATTTCGGAAAACAAGAGACCCAGTACTTC
CSARDFGKQETQYF
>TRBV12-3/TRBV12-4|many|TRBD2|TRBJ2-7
TGTGCCAGCAGTCGTCTAGCGGGAGTCGAGCAGTACTTC
CASSRLAGVEQYF
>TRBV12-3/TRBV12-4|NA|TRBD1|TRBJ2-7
TGTGCCAGCACCATTACGGACAGGGTCTACGAGCAGTACTTC
CASTITDRVYEQYF
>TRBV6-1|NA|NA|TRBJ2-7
TGTGCCAGCAGTGATCCAAAAACAGGGGGGGTACCCTACGAGCAGTACTTC
CASSDPKTGGVPYEQYF
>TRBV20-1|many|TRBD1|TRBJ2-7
TGCAGTGCACAGGGGAAGAAAGGTAGATCCTACGAGCAGTACTTC
CSAQGKKGRSYEQYF
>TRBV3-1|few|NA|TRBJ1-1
TGTGCCAGCAGCCCCGGGACCCACACTGAAGCTTTCTTT
CASSPGTHTEAFF
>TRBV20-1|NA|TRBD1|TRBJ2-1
TGCAGTCCAGGACAGGTCTACAATGAGCAGTTCTTC
CSPGQVYNEQFF
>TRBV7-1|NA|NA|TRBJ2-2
TGTGGGAACAGCTCAGCGGCGACAAGGACCGGCGGGGAGCTGTTTTTT
CGNSSAATRTGGELFF
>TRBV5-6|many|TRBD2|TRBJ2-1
TGTGCCAGCAGCATACTGGATCTAGCGGGATGGATTGAGCAGTTCTTC
CASSILDLAGWIEQFF
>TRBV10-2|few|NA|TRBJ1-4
TGCGCCAGCAGTGAGACCGGGGAAAAACTGTTTTTT
CASSETGEKLFF
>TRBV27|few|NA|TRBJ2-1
TGTGCCAGCAGTTTAAACAGGGGGGGATATGAGCAGTTCTTC
CASSLNRGGYEQFF
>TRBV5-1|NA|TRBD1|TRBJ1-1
TGCGCCAGCAGCTTGAGAGTAACTGGACAGGGTCTGGGTGCGAACACTGAAGCTTTCTTT
CASSLRVTGQGLGANTEAFF
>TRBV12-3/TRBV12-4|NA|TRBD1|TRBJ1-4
TGTGCCAGCAGTCGAGGACAGGTTTTGTTTTTT
CASSRGQVLFF
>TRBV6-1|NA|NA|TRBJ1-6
TGTGCCAGCAGTCCCCCCACCGGTCGAAATTCACCCCTCCACTTT
CASSPPTGRNSPLHF
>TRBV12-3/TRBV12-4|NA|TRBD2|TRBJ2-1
TGTGCCACCGACCGAATGGCGGGAGGGCGCAATGAGCAGTTCTTC
CATDRMAGGRNEQFF
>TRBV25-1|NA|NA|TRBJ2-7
TGTGCCAGCAGTCCCTTCCCCGGCCCAAACGAGCAGTACTTC
CASSPFPGPNEQYF
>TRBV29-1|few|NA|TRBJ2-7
TGCAGCCTGAGCGGTACCTCCTACGAGCAGTACTTC
CSLSGTSYEQYF
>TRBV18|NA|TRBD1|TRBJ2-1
TGTGCCAGCTCACCACCGGGACAGGATTACAATGAGCAGTTCTTC
CASSPPGQDYNEQFF
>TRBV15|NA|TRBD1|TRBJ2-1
TGTGCCACCAGCGTCCGAATGGACAGGGACTACAATGAGCAGTTCTTC
CATSVRMDRDYNEQFF